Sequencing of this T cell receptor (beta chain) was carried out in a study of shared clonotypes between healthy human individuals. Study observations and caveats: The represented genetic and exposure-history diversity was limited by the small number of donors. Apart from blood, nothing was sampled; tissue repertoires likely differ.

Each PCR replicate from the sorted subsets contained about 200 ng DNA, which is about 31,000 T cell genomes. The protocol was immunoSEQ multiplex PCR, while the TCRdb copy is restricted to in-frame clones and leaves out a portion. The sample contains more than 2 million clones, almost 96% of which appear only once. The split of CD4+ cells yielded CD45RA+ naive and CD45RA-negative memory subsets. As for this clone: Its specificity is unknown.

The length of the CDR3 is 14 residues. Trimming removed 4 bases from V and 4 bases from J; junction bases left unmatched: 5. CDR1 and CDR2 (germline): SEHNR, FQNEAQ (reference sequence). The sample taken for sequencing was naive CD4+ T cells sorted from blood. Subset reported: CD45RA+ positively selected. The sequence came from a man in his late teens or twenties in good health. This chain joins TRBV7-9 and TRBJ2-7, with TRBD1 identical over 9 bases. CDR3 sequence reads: CASSSRDRAYEQYF. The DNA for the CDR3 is TGTGCCAGCAGCTCCCGGGACAGGGCTTACGAGCAGTACTTC.